The sequence of this TCR beta chain was determined in a study of human T cells and chemical hapten exposure. TCRdb reprocessed the RACE reads with MiXCR, giving one entry per CDR3 protein. The repertoire holds approximately 110,000 distinct CDR3 sequences, with approximately 10% as singletons. The time point: patch test 1, 2 weeks after DPC sensitization. Treatment: therapeutic diphenylcyclopropenone sensitization with weekly scalp DPC. Trimming cost V 4 bases and J 4 bases, with 17 bases left between them. This CDR3 region has 14 residues. Germline loops: CDR1 SQVTM, CDR2 ANQGSEA. The chain links TRBV29-1 to TRBJ2-7; D gene uncertain. Sequencing used whole blood, obtained in connection with sensitization to the hapten diphenylcyclopropenone (DPC). This clonotype was obtained from a woman aged 40 to 50 with alopecia areata. Some clones in this sample may be carry-over from other donors' samples. CDR3 in DNA: TGCAGCGTTGCACTTCGCCTGAAATCTTACGAGCAGTACTTC. Its protein is CSVALRLKSYEQYF.